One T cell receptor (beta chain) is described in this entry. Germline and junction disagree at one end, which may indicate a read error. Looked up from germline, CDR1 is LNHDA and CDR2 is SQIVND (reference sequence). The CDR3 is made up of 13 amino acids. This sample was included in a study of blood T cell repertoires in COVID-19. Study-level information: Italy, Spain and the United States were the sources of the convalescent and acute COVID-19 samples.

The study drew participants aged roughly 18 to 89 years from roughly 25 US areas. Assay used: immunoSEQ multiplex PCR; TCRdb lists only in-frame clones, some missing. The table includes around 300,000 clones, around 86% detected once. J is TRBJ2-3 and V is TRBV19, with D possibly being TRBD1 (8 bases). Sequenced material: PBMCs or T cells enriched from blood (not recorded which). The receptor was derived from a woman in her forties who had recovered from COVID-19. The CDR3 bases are TGCGAAAACAGGGGGGGGATCGCAGATACGCAGTATTTT. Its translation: CENRGGIADTQYF.